This T cell receptor beta chain was identified during a study of vaccination and CD4 T cells after COVID-19. Overall study context: Sampling that followed vaccination took place a median about 70 days after dose two, within a range of 14 to 241. Overlapping spike peptides of SARS-CoV-2, HCoV-NL63, HCoV-OC43 and HCoV-229E stimulated the cells.

The CDR3 sequence is 15 residues long. CDR1 and CDR2 (germline): DFQATT, SNEGSKA (reference sequence). The V end lost 4 bases, the J end lost 0 bases, and 12 bases lay between the germline ends. Indicated treatment: roughly ten-day PBMC culture with coronavirus spike peptide pools or control peptides (ViraFEST assay). Under the ViraFEST approach, antigen-specific T cells were expanded with peptide pools and TCRs subsequently sequenced. Per-well cultures of 1.8 million or so PBMCs received 9 to 10 IU/ml IL-2 and approximately 10 ug/ml peptide pools. The Oncomine TCR Beta short-read assay was applied to DNA of cultured CD4+ T cells. TCRdb passed the PCR reads through MiXCR, listing each CDR3 protein once. The table has about 14,000 distinct CDR3 sequences, less than 45% seen once. Relative to its sample, this clonotype is medium-sized. As yet, its antigen is unknown.

The sample here was CD4+ T cells from blood, cultured in vitro, taken after SARS-CoV-2 vaccination. The sequence derives from a human donor who had recovered from COVID-19. The chain recombines TRBV20-1 with TRBJ1-4; D is undetermined. In nucleotides, the CDR3 is TGCAGTGCTATAGACACCTTTGCAACTAATGAAAAACTGTTTTTT. Encoded protein: CSAIDTFATNEKLFF.